One T cell receptor (beta chain) is described in this entry. Its specificity is not known. Use of 60 Vbeta and 13 Jbeta primers characterized the PCR. Sequencing used immunoSEQ multiplex PCR; TCRdb keeps in-frame clones, though not all of them. This table holds about 150,000 clones, around 82% found once. These data belong to a study of cytomegalovirus exposure and HLA in healthy donors. CDR1 and CDR2 from the germline V gene are MNHEY and SMNVEV (reference sequence). V was trimmed by 9 bases and J by 5 bases, leaving 5 bases between them. The CDR3 loop spans 10 amino acids. Study results and limitations: A later analysis, which compared TCR beta chains of equal frequency, found the HLA-associated ones more clonally expanded. An analysis that came later showed most CMV-associated TCR beta chains appearing HLA-restricted. Immune exposure information comprised only CMV serostatus.

The specimen sequenced was PBMCs. This chain connects TRBV27 to TRBJ1-5; no reliable D call. The receptor was isolated from a woman between 45 and 60 years old in good health and CMV-seropositive. The CDR3 is CASSYQPQHF. The CDR3, as DNA: TGTGCCAGTTCCTATCAGCCCCAGCATTTT.